This T cell receptor beta chain emerged from a study of identical twins. Only a few counts were recorded for this clonotype. Its antigen is still unknown. MiXCR, run by TCRdb on the 5' RACE reads, gives a single entry per CDR3 protein. The sample yields about 890,000 distinct CDR3 sequences, about 12% seen once. Overall study results and limits: Because invariant MAIT and iNKT cells could be present, zero-insertion analyses could be partly confounded.

The CDR3 is 15 residues long. J gave up 1 base and V 4 bases, and 10 bases lay outside the gene matches. Per the germline V gene, CDR1 is DFQATT and CDR2 is SNEGSKA (reference sequence). The data were also submitted as part of a second study, on yellow fever vaccine responses in identical twins.

Sequencing was performed on PBMCs. This sequence joins TRBV20-1 and TRBJ2-7; 7 bases align to TRBD1. The receptor comes from a woman aged 18 to 35 in good health. The CDR3 sequence: CSAIPRQGLSYEQYV. DNA of the CDR3: TGCAGTGCTATCCCTCGACAGGGTTTGTCCTACGAGCAGTACGTC.